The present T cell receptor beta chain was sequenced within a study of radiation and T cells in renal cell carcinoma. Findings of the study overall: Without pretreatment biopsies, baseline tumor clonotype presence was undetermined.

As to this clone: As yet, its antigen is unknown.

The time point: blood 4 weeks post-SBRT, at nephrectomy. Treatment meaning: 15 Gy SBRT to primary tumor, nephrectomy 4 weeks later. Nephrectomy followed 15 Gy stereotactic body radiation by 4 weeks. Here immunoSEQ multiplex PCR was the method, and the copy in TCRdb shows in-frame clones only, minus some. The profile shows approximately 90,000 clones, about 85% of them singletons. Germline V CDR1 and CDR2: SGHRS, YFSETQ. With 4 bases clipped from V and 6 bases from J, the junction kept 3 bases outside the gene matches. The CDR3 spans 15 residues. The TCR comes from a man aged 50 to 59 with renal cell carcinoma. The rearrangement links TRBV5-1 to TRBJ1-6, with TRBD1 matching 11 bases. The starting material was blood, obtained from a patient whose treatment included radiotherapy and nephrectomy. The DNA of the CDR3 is TGCGCCAGCAGCCCCGGGACAGGGGGTAATTCACCCCTCCACTTT. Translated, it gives CASSPGTGGNSPLHF.